Below are 24 T cell receptor beta chains sequenced from a single sample in a study of blood T cell repertoires in COVID-19. Repertoires were generated with immunoSEQ multiplex PCR, while TCRdb's copy carries only in-frame clones and drops some. This table has some 170,000 clones, approximately 87% appearing once. The sample taken for sequencing was peripheral blood. The receptors derive from a woman in her 70s with COVID-19, enrolled during active disease.

The gene calls are TRBV12-5 and TRBJ2-2, with TRBD2 identical over 7 bases. Germline CDR1 and CDR2: LGHNT and FRNRAP. The CDR3 is made up of 17 amino acids. V was clipped by 7 bases and J by 2 bases; unmatched bases: 13. Here the CDR3 reads CASALLGTTYNTGELFF. CDR3 bases: TGTGCTAGTGCCCTCCTCGGGACTACCTATAACACCGGGGAGCTGTTTTTT.

V gene TRBV7-6 combines with J gene TRBJ2-7; 15 positions agree with TRBD2. With 5 bases clipped from V and 6 bases from J, the junction kept 8 bases outside the gene matches. This CDR3 is built from 16 residues. The germline gives CDR1 SGHVS, CDR2 FNYEAQ. This CDR3 is CASSAGGLAGGAEQYF. The CDR3 DNA follows: TGTGCCAGCAGCGCAGGAGGACTAGCGGGAGGGGCCGAGCAGTACTTC.

This chain joins TRBV27 and TRBJ1-1, with D possibly matching TRBD1 (5 bases). CDR1 and CDR2 from the germline V gene are MNHEY and SMNVEV (reference sequence). V shed 3 bases and J shed 4 bases, with 15 bases lying between them. This CDR3 spans 15 amino acids. CDR3 nucleotides: TGTGCCAGCAGTTTGGATTCGTGGGGGGGCACTGAAGCTTTCTTT. Amino acid sequence: CASSLDSWGGTEAFF.

The chain couples TRBV5-1 to TRBJ2-7, with 12 bases fitting TRBD2. CDR1 is SGHRS, CDR2 YFSETQ, per germline. The length of the CDR3 is 14 residues. V lost 2 bases to trimming and J lost 7 bases; unmatched junction nucleotides: 4. CDR3 sequence: CASSFGLAGREQYF. The CDR3 bases are TGCGCCAGCAGCTTCGGACTAGCGGGAAGAGAGCAGTACTTC. Full variable domain (outside the CDR3, taken from reference TRBV5-1 and TRBJ2-7): KAGVTQTPRYLIKTRGQQVTLSCSPISGHRSVSWYQQTPGQGLQFLFEYFSETQRNKGNFPGRFSGRQFSNSRSEMNVSTLELGDSALYLCASSFGLAGREQYFGPGTRLTVT.

The J gene is TRBJ1-3, the V gene TRBV6-5; D remains ambiguous. Trimming took off 7 bases at V and 0 bases at J, with 10 bases between the two ends. In germline, CDR1 is MNHEY, CDR2 SVGAGI. The CDR3 totals 14 residues. The CDR3 here is CASNRGDSGNTIYF. Written as DNA, the CDR3 is TGTGCCAGCAATCGGGGAGACTCTGGAAACACCATATATTTT.

V and J are TRBV5-6 and TRBJ2-7; 9 nucleotides match TRBD1. Looked up from germline, CDR1 is SGHDT and CDR2 is YYEEEE. V trimming: 5 bases; J trimming: 5 bases; junction bases outside the gene matches: 5. This CDR3 contains 13 residues. Written as DNA, the CDR3 is TGTGCCAGCAGGGGGACAGGGAGGCACGAGCAGTACTTC. This codes for CASRGTGRHEQYF.

This sequence joins TRBV25-1 and TRBJ2-5, with TRBD2 matching over 15 bases. Germline loops: CDR1 MGHDK, CDR2 SYGVNS. V lost 8 bases to trimming and J lost 4 bases; unmatched junction nucleotides: 2. This CDR3 is 14 amino acids long. This CDR3 reads CASGGLAGGETQYF. As DNA, the CDR3 is TGTGCCAGCGGGGGACTAGCGGGGGGAGAGACCCAGTACTTC.

V is TRBV10-3 and J is TRBJ2-3; 10 nucleotides align to TRBD2. The V gene's germline CDR1 is ENHRY and CDR2 SYGVKD. V gave up 3 bases and J gave up 3 bases; unmatched junction bases: 9. This CDR3 spans 17 amino acids. The CDR3 loop is CAISDRLAGVSTDTQYF. As DNA, the CDR3 is TGTGCCATCAGTGACAGGCTAGCGGGAGTTAGTACAGATACGCAGTATTTT.

V usage is TRBV11-3 and J usage is TRBJ1-1; possible D gene TRBD1, 6 bases. Trimming removed 4 bases from V and 10 bases from J, with 13 bases in between. This CDR3 contains 12 residues. Germline V gene lookup returns CDR1 SGHNT and CDR2 YENEEA. The CDR3 sequence is CASSSVQGRAFF. The CDR3 region has the DNA TGTGCCAGCAGCTCGGTTCAGGGGCGAGCTTTCTTT. Drawing the rest from reference TRBV11-3 and TRBJ1-1, the complete variable domain is EAGVVQSPRYKIIEKKQPVAFWCNPISGHNTLYWYLQNLGQGPELLIRYENEEAVDDSQLPKDRFSAERLKGVDSTLKIQPAELGDSAVYLCASSSVQGRAFFGQGTRLTVV.

The chain uses TRBV5-1 and TRBJ2-1; D remains unclear. CDR3 size: 16 residues. Trimming cost V 0 bases and J 8 bases, with 18 bases left between them. CDR1 SGHRS and CDR2 YFSETQ come from the germline V gene. The CDR3, as DNA: TGCGCCAGCAGCTTGGGTCCGGAAGCCCTACGGGATGAGCAGTTCTTC. This gives the protein CASSLGPEALRDEQFF.

This clone was seen just once. The V call is TRBV10-3, the J call TRBJ1-3, with no clear D. The CDR3 is 14 amino acids. Germline CDR1 is ENHRY and CDR2 is SYGVKD. With 8 bases removed from V and 0 bases from J, the gap between germline ends came to 11 bases. The CDR3 DNA follows: TGTGCCATCTCCGCGGAATACTCTGGAAACACCATATATTTT. Its protein product is CAISAEYSGNTIYF.

The chain has TRBV7-2 and TRBJ1-6; 8 bases fit TRBD1. The germline V gene has CDR1 SGHTA and CDR2 FQGNSA. The V gene end was trimmed by 5 bases and the J gene end by 7 bases; junction bases not matched to a gene: 4. The CDR3 has 14 residues. The CDR3 reads CASSGQGGNSPLHF. The CDR3 DNA sequence: TGTGCCAGCAGCGGACAGGGAGGGAATTCACCCCTCCACTTT.

The chain recombines TRBV4-1 with TRBJ2-7; the D is unclear. Trimming stripped 1 base from V and 2 bases from J, with 6 bases between. The CDR3 length is 13 residues. CDR1 is MGHRA and CDR2 is YSYEKL in the germline V gene. This CDR3 reads CASSQVEAYEQYF. Here the CDR3 DNA reads TGCGCCAGCAGCCAAGTAGAGGCCTACGAGCAGTACTTC.

This sequence joins TRBV27 and TRBJ2-1; D uncertain. Germline-derived CDR1 and CDR2 are MNHEY and SMNVEV (reference sequence). This CDR3 spans 14 amino acids. With 2 bases removed from V and 4 bases from J, the gap between germline ends came to 9 bases. DNA of the CDR3: TGTGCCAGCAGTTTAATAGCAGCTTACAATGAGCAGTTCTTC. Amino acid sequence: CASSLIAAYNEQFF.

V usage is TRBV7-3 and J usage is TRBJ2-4; D not certain. The ends were cut back, 6 bases at V and 0 bases at J, with 6 bases in the middle. The CDR3 loop spans 13 amino acids. Germline lookup yields CDR1 SGHTA and CDR2 FQGTGA. The chain's CDR3 is CASRALAKNIQYF. Here the CDR3 DNA reads TGTGCCAGCAGAGCTTTAGCCAAAAACATTCAGTACTTC.

The genes are TRBV9 and TRBJ2-2; 10 bases are shared with TRBD2. After removal of 3 bases from V and 4 bases from J, the junction contained 6 bases not matched to a gene. The CDR3 covers 16 residues. Per germline, CDR1 SGDLS and CDR2 YYNGEE. CDR3 nucleotides: TGTGCCAGCAGCGGGCGGCTAGCGGGAGTCACCGGGGAGCTGTTTTTT. It specifies CASSGRLAGVTGELFF.

This rearrangement joins TRBV4-3 to TRBJ2-5; perhaps TRBD1 as D (5 bases). CDR3 length equals 15 residues. The germline V gene has CDR1 LGHNA and CDR2 YSLEER. Deletions cut 0 bases from V and 4 bases from J, with 12 bases between. CDR3 protein: CASSQEGRVGETQYF. Written as DNA, the CDR3 is TGCGCCAGCAGCCAAGAGGGCAGGGTCGGAGAGACCCAGTACTTC.

The chain uses TRBV5-6 and TRBJ1-2, with 7 bases fitting TRBD1. Losses at the gene ends were 4 bases for V and 5 bases for J; bases not matched to a gene: 11. There are 15 residues in the CDR3. Germline loops: CDR1 SGHDT, CDR2 YYEEEE. For the CDR3, the DNA is TGTGCCAGCAGCCACTGGGAAGGGGGCCGGTATGGCTACACCTTC. Translated, it gives CASSHWEGGRYGYTF.

This chain uses TRBV19 with TRBJ1-1; weak D call: TRBD1 (5 bases). The CDR3 consists of 13 residues. The germline V gene has CDR1 LNHDA and CDR2 SQIVND (reference sequence). The germline V and J ends were trimmed by 7 bases and 1 base, with 10 bases remaining between them. In nucleotides, the CDR3 is TGTGCCAGTATCCAGGGAACGAACACTGAAGCTTTCTTT. Translating gives CASIQGTNTEAFF. The full variable domain, its missing parts supplied by reference TRBV19 and TRBJ1-1, is DGGITQSPKYLFRKEGQNVTLSCEQNLNHDAMYWYRQDPGQGLRLIYYSQIVNDFQKGDIAEGYSVSREKKESFPLTVTSAQKNPTAFYLCASIQGTNTEAFFGQGTRLTVV.

The V and J genes are TRBV4-1 and TRBJ2-7; TRBD2 aligns across 11 bases. The CDR3 runs to 17 residues. Germline loops: CDR1 MGHRA, CDR2 YSYEKL. Trimming cost V 2 bases and J 0 bases; bases outside gene matches: 6. The CDR3 bases are TGCGCCAGCAGCCAACACTCGGGACTAGCGGCCTCCTACGAGCAGTACTTC. Translating it yields CASSQHSGLAASYEQYF.

V is TRBV2 and J is TRBJ1-4; D is possibly TRBD1 (6 bases). From germline, CDR1 is SNHLY and CDR2 FYNNEI. The CDR3 covers 16 residues. V lost 5 bases and J 0 bases, leaving 13 bases between the germline ends. DNA of the CDR3: TGTGCCAGCAGTAACGGACAGATAGCAACTAATGAAAAACTGTTTTTT. This sequence encodes CASSNGQIATNEKLFF. The whole variable domain, remainder taken from reference TRBV2 and TRBJ1-4, is EPEVTQTPSHQVTQMGQEVILRCVPISNHLYFYWYRQILGQKVEFLVSFYNNEISEKSEIFDDQFSVERPDGSNFTLKIRSTKLEDSAMYFCASSNGQIATNEKLFFGSGTQLSVL.

This chain links TRBV5-1 with TRBJ2-7; 10 bases match TRBD1. Per the germline V gene, CDR1 is SGHRS and CDR2 is YFSETQ. Trimming removed 0 bases from V and 9 bases from J; junction bases left unmatched: 6. The CDR3 sequence is 14 residues long. CDR3 amino acids: CASSLGTGGIRQYF. Written as DNA, the CDR3 is TGCGCCAGCAGCTTGGGGACAGGGGGAATACGGCAGTACTTC.

The chain links TRBV7-8 to TRBJ1-2; unclear D gene. This CDR3 is built from 12 residues. V dropped 5 bases and J dropped 2 bases, with 6 bases sitting between them. CDR1 is SGHVS, CDR2 FQNEAQ, per germline. In DNA form, the CDR3 reads TGTGCCAGCAGCCTAATCAACTATGGCTACACCTTC. This codes for CASSLINYGYTF.

V usage is TRBV3-1 (or the pseudogene TRBV3-2) and J usage is TRBJ2-1; 13 bases align to TRBD2. J was trimmed by 9 bases and V by 6 bases; bases with no gene match: 8. Germline-derived CDR1 and CDR2 are LGHDT and YNNKEL (reference sequence). CDR3 length: 15 residues. The CDR3 here is CASRETSGRVTEQFF. CDR3 DNA: TGTGCCAGCAGAGAAACTAGCGGGAGGGTAACTGAGCAGTTCTTC.